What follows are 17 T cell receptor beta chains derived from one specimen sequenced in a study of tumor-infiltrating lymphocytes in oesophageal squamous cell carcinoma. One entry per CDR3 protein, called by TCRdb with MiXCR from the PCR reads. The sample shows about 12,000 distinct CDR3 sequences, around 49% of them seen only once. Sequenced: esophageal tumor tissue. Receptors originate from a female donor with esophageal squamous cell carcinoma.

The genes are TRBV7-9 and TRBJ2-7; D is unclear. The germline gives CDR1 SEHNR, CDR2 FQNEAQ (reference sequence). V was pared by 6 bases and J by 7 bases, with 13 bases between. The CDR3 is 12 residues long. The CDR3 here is CASSLEIGEQYF. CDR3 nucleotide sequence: TGTGCCAGCAGTCTAGAGATAGGTGAGCAGTACTTC.

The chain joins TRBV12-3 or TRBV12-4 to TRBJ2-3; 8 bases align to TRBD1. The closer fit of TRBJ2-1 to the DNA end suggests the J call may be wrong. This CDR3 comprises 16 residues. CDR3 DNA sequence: TGTGCCAGCAGTCCGTACAGGGGGGAATCCTACAATGAGCAGTTCTTC. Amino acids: CASSPYRGESYNEQFF.

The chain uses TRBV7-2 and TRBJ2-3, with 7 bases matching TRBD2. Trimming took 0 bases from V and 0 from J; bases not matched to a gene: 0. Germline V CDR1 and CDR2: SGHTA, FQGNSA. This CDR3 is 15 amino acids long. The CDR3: CASSLAAGSTDTQYF. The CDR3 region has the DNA TGTGCCAGCAGCTTAGCAGCGGGGAGCACAGATACGCAGTATTTT.

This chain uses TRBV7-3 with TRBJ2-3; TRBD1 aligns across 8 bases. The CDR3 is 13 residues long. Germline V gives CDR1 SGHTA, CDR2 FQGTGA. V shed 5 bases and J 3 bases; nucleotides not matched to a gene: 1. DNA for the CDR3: TGTGCCAGCAGCGGACAGGGTACAGATACGCAGTATTTT. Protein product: CASSGQGTDTQYF.

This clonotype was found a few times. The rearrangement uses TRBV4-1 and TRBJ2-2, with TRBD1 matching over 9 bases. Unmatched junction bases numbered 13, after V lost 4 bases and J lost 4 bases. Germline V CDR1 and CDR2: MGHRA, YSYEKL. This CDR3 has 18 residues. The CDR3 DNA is TGCGCCAGCAGCCGCGCCCCGCTTGGGACAGGGAGCACCGGGGAGCTGTTTTTT. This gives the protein CASSRAPLGTGSTGELFF.

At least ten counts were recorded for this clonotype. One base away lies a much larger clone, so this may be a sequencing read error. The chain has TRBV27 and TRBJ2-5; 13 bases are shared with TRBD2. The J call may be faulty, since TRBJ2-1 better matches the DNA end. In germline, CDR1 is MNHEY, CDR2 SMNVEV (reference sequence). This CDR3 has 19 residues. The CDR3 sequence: CASSFLPTLGLAGRKTQFF. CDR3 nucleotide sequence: TGTGCCAGCAGTTTCTTGCCTACCCTGGGACTAGCGGGACGAAAGACCCAGTTCTTC.

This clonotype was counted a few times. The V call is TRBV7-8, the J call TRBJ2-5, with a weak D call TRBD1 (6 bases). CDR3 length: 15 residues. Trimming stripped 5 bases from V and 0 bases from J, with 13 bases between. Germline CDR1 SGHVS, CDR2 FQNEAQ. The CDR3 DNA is TGTGCCAGCAGCCACGACAGGCAGTACCAAGAGACCCAGTACTTC. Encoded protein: CASSHDRQYQETQYF.

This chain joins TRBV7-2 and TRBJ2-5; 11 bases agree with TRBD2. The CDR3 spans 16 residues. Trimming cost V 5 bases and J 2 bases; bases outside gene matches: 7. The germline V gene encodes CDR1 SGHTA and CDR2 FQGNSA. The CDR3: CASSIGGTSGQETQYF. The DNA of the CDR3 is TGTGCCAGCAGCATCGGAGGGACTAGCGGACAAGAGACCCAGTACTTC.

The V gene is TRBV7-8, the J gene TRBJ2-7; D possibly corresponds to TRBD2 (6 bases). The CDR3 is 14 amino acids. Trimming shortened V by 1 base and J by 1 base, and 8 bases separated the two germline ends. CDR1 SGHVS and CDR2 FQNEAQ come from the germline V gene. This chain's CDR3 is CASSLGGVSYEQYF. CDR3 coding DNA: TGTGCCAGCAGCTTAGGGGGGGTTTCCTACGAGCAGTACTTC.

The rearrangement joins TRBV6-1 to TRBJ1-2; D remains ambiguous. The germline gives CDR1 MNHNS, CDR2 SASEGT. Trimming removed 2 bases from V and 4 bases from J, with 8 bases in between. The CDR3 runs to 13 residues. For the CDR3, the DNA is TGTGCCAGCAGTGAACGCAAATCCTATGGCTACACCTTC. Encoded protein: CASSERKSYGYTF.

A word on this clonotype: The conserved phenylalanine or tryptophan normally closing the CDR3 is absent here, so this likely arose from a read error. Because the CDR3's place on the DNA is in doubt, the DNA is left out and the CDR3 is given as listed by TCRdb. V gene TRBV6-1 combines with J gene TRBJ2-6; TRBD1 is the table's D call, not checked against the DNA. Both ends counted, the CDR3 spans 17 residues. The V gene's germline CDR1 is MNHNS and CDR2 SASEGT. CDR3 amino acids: CASSEGWGIQETQYFGA.

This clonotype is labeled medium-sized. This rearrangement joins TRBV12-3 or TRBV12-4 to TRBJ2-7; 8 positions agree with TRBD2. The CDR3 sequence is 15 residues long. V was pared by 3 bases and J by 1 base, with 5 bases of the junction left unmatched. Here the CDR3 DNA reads TGTGCCAGCAGTTTCACAGCGGGAGTATCCTACGAGCAGTACTTC. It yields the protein CASSFTAGVSYEQYF.

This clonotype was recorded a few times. The CDR3 DNA follows: TGTGCCAGCAGCCAACGGGGCGGCACGAACACCGGGGAGCTGTTTTTT. Translating it yields CASSQRGGTNTGELFF. This chain links TRBV3-1 with TRBJ2-2, with D perhaps being TRBD1 or TRBD2 (5 bases each). The V end lost 2 bases, the J end lost 0 bases, and 10 bases lay between the germline ends. CDR1 is LGHDT and CDR2 is YNNKEL in the germline V gene (reference sequence). CDR3 length equals 16 residues.

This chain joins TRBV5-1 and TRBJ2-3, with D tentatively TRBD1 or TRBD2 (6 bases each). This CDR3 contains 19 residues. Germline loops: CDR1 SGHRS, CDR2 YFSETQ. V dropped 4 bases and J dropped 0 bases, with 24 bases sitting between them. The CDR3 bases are TGCGCCAGCAGCCCCCGAAGCATACAGGGACTCCCTAGCACAGATACGCAGTATTTT. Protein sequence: CASSPRSIQGLPSTDTQYF.

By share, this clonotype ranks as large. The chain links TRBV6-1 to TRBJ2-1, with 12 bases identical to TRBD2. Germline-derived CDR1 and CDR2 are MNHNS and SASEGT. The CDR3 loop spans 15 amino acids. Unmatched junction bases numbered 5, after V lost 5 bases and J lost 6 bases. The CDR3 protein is CASSRPSGRANEQFF. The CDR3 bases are TGTGCCAGCAGTCGCCCTAGCGGGAGGGCCAATGAGCAGTTCTTC.

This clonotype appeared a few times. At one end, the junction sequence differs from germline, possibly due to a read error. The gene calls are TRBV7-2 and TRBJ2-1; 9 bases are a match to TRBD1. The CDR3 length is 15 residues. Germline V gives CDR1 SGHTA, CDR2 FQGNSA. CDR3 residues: CASSPPTGGNSPLHF. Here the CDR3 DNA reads TGTGCCAGCAGCCCCCCGACAGGGGGGAATTCACCCCTCCACTTC.

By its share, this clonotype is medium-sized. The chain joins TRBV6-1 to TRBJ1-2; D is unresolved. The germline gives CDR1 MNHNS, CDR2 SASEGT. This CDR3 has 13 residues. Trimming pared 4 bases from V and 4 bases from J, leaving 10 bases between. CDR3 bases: TGTGCCAGCAGTGGCGGGCGTGGCTATGGCTACACCTTC. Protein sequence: CASSGGRGYGYTF.